The 7 T cell receptor beta chains in this list originate from one sample, sequenced in a study of blood T cell repertoires in COVID-19. Assay used: immunoSEQ multiplex PCR; TCRdb lists only in-frame clones, some missing. This table holds more than 85,000 clones, approximately 85% found once. The sequencing input was peripheral blood. These TCRs come from a man aged 45-65 years with acute or convalescent COVID-19.

J is TRBJ1-6 and V is TRBV19; 10 bases are shared with TRBD1. The CDR3 spans 14 residues. The germline gives CDR1 LNHDA, CDR2 SQIVND (reference sequence). V lost 4 bases, J lost 7 bases, and 1 base stayed unmatched. CDR3 bases: TGTGCCAGTAGTAGGGGACAGGGGAATTCACCCCTCCACTTT. This encodes CASSRGQGNSPLHF.

There are a few counts of this clone. The chain links TRBV2 to TRBJ2-7; the match to TRBD2 covers 12 bases. The CDR3 is 14 amino acids. V dropped 10 bases and J dropped 4; count of bases not matched to a gene: 8. The V gene's germline CDR1 is SNHLY and CDR2 FYNNEI. For the CDR3, the DNA is TGTGCCATTGCGACTAGCGGGAGATTATACGAGCAGTACTTC. Its protein product is CAIATSGRLYEQYF.

The J gene is TRBJ1-1, the V gene TRBV10-2, with 12 bases identical to TRBD1. Germline lookup yields CDR1 WSHSY and CDR2 SAAADI. The V segment lost 7 bases and the J segment 4 bases; nucleotides outside the gene matches: 10. The CDR3 has 16 amino acids. The CDR3 region has the DNA TGCGCCAGCATAAAGGGACAGGGGGCCGGGGGCACTGAAGCTTTCTTT. It is translated as CASIKGQGAGGTEAFF.

This chain connects TRBV7-6 to TRBJ1-5; 7 nucleotides line up with TRBD1. Germline loops: CDR1 SGHVS, CDR2 FNYEAQ. V shed 5 bases, J shed 3 bases, and the junction held 7 bases outside the gene matches. The CDR3 is made up of 15 amino acids. The CDR3 is CASSPRQGPNQPQHF. The CDR3 DNA is TGTGCCAGCAGCCCTCGACAGGGACCCAATCAGCCCCAGCATTTT.

This rearrangement joins TRBV10-3 to TRBJ1-5; 7 bases fit TRBD1. The CDR3 has 14 amino acids. Germline lookup yields CDR1 ENHRY and CDR2 SYGVKD. V was pared by 10 bases and J by 7 bases, with 13 bases of the junction left unmatched. The CDR3 DNA reads as TGTGCCACCGCCGGCGGACAGGATGGACAGCCCCAGCATTTT. Its protein product is CATAGGQDGQPQHF.

The chain has TRBV5-5 and TRBJ1-5, with D perhaps TRBD1 (6 bases). Germline V gene data show CDR1 as SGHKS and CDR2 as YYEKEE (reference sequence). This CDR3 is 14 amino acids long. Trimming pared 4 bases from V and 2 bases from J, leaving 10 bases between. Here the CDR3 DNA reads TGTGCCAGCAGCCGGGCAGGGGGCAATCAGCCCCAGCATTTT. Its protein product is CASSRAGGNQPQHF.

J is TRBJ2-1 and V is TRBV28; 7 bases line up with TRBD2. Germline CDR1 is MDHEN and CDR2 is SYDVKM. The CDR3 is made up of 16 amino acids. V shed 5 bases, J shed 7 bases, and the junction held 14 bases outside the gene matches. CDR3 in amino acids: CASSPPGRGTGNEQFF. The CDR3 nucleotides are TGTGCCAGCAGTCCCCCCGGGCGGGGGACCGGAAATGAGCAGTTCTTC.